Below, 15 T cell receptor beta chains from the same sample are listed, as sequenced in a study of cytomegalovirus exposure and HLA in healthy donors. PCR was performed using 60 Vbeta and 13 Jbeta primers. The data were produced by immunoSEQ multiplex PCR, yet TCRdb's version contains in-frame clones alone and is incomplete. Here the sample spans around 92,000 clones, roughly four fifths being singletons. The specimen sequenced was PBMCs. All receptors derive from a human donor in good health.

This chain connects TRBV29-1 to TRBJ1-1; D unresolved. The germline CDR1 and CDR2 sequences are SQVTM and ANQGSEA. V was shortened by 5 bases and J by 0 bases, with 10 bases between the two germline ends. This CDR3 region has 13 residues. Here the CDR3 DNA reads TGCAGCGTTATTAGGAGTATGAACACTGAAGCTTTCTTT. It translates to CSVIRSMNTEAFF.

In its sample, this clone was seen once. CDR3 loop: CASSSGGGGSYNEQFF. In DNA form, the CDR3 reads TGTGCCAGCAGCTCGGGTGGCGGGGGATCCTACAATGAGCAGTTCTTC. The rearrangement links TRBV5-6 to TRBJ2-1; 7 bases are shared with TRBD2. This CDR3 is 16 amino acids long. V shed 3 bases, J shed 1 base, and the junction held 7 bases outside the gene matches. Germline V gene data show CDR1 as SGHDT and CDR2 as YYEEEE. The full variable domain, in which reference TRBV5-6 and TRBJ2-1 provide the parts outside the CDR3, is DAGVTQSPTHLIKTRGQQVTLRCSPKSGHDTVSWYQQALGQGPQFIFQYYEEEERQRGNFPDRFSGHQFPNYSSELNVNALLLGDSALYLCASSSGGGGSYNEQFFGPGTRLTVL.

This chain joins TRBV19 and TRBJ1-5; D gene ambiguous. Germline loops: CDR1 LNHDA, CDR2 SQIVND (reference sequence). There are 16 residues in the CDR3. The V end lost 3 bases, the J end lost 3 bases, and 15 bases lay between the germline ends. The CDR3 nucleotides are TGTGCCAGTAGTATTATGGGCGCCCCCACCAATCAGCCCCAGCATTTT. Protein product: CASSIMGAPTNQPQHF.

There are a few counts of this clone. This chain connects TRBV6-6 to TRBJ2-5, with 11 bases fitting TRBD2. This CDR3 spans 15 amino acids. Germline V gene lookup returns CDR1 MNHNY and CDR2 SVGAGI (reference sequence). Trimming cost V 5 bases and J 1 base; bases outside gene matches: 3. The CDR3 loop reads CASSDGLAGQETQYF. CDR3 in DNA: TGTGCCAGCAGTGACGGACTAGCGGGCCAAGAGACCCAGTACTTC.

The gene calls are TRBV6-1 and TRBJ2-2; perhaps TRBD1 as D (6 bases). CDR3 length equals 15 residues. Germline-derived CDR1 and CDR2 are MNHNS and SASEGT. V lost 10 bases, J lost 1 base, and 16 bases lay in between. The CDR3 loop reads CAISGPTGNTGELFF. The CDR3 nucleotides are TGTGCCATATCTGGCCCGACAGGGAACACCGGGGAGCTGTTTTTT.

The chain has TRBV30 and TRBJ2-7; tentative D call: TRBD1 (6 bases). This CDR3 has 13 amino acids. Trimming pared 1 base from V and 1 base from J, leaving 8 bases between. Per germline, CDR1 GTSNPN and CDR2 SVGIG (reference sequence). CDR3 sequence reads: CAWSGTVSYEQYF. CDR3 DNA: TGTGCCTGGAGTGGGACAGTGTCCTACGAGCAGTACTTC.

This clone was seen a few times. The chain is built from TRBV7-2 and TRBJ2-5; 9 bases are shared with TRBD2. The J call may not be correct, given that the DNA end is closer to TRBJ2-7. Germline CDR1 SGHTA, CDR2 FQGNSA. The CDR3 is 16 residues long. The CDR3, as DNA: TGTGCCAGCAGCTTAGGCGGGACTAGCATCGTCTACGAGCAGTACTTC. This codes for CASSLGGTSIVYEQYF.

CDR3 sequence: CASSSGGTSGSSRETQYF. The CDR3 bases are TGCGCCAGCAGCTCGGGTGGGACTAGCGGGAGTTCCCGGGAGACCCAGTACTTC. The chain couples TRBV5-1 to TRBJ2-5; TRBD2 agrees at 14 bases. Germline assignment: CDR1 SGHRS and CDR2 YFSETQ. V was clipped by 3 bases and J by 5 bases; unmatched bases: 12. The CDR3 has 18 residues. Based on the CDR3 plus reference TRBV5-1 and TRBJ2-5, the full variable domain is KAGVTQTPRYLIKTRGQQVTLSCSPISGHRSVSWYQQTPGQGLQFLFEYFSETQRNKGNFPGRFSGRQFSNSRSEMNVSTLELGDSALYLCASSSGGTSGSSRETQYFGPGTRLLVL.

This clone was observed a few times. DNA for the CDR3: TGTGCCAGCAGTGACGGGACAGGGGTTAAAGAGACCCAGTACTTC. Its protein is CASSDGTGVKETQYF. The chain has TRBV6-6 and TRBJ2-5, with 10 bases matching TRBD1. With 5 bases clipped from V and 3 bases from J, the junction kept 6 bases outside the gene matches. The CDR3 covers 15 residues. The germline V gene encodes CDR1 MNHNY and CDR2 SVGAGI (reference sequence).

The table lists this clone with a few counts. V and J are TRBV19 and TRBJ1-1; D is ambiguous. CDR1 LNHDA and CDR2 SQIVND come from the germline V gene (reference sequence). The CDR3 contains 15 residues. The ends were cut back, 7 bases at V and 4 bases at J, with 19 bases in the middle. CDR3 sequence: CASTPRPQRGTEAFF. The DNA for the CDR3 is TGTGCCAGTACCCCTAGACCCCAGCGCGGCACTGAAGCTTTCTTT.

The chain joins TRBV15 to TRBJ1-4, with 10 bases identical to TRBD1. CDR1 and CDR2 from the germline V gene are LNHNV and YYDKDF (reference sequence). Trimming took 3 bases from V and 5 from J; bases not matched to a gene: 12. The CDR3 has 18 amino acids. DNA of the CDR3: TGTGCCACCAGCAGTACCGGGACAGGGGCCAAACAAAATGAAAAACTGTTTTTT. Amino acid sequence: CATSSTGTGAKQNEKLFF.

The chain couples TRBV15 to TRBJ2-1, with unresolved D. The germline V gene has CDR1 LNHNV and CDR2 YYDKDF (reference sequence). Trimming stripped 0 bases from V and 7 bases from J, with 13 bases between. The CDR3 consists of 15 residues. For the CDR3, the DNA is TGTGCCACCAGCAGAGATCTAATACAAGCGAATGAGCAGTTCTTC. Its translation: CATSRDLIQANEQFF.

Comments on this clone: Compared with germline, one end of the junction differs, possibly owing to a read error. The V call is TRBV7-9, the J call TRBJ1-4, with D hard to call. The CDR3 loop spans 14 amino acids. Per the germline V gene, CDR1 is SEHNR and CDR2 is FQNEAQ (reference sequence). For the CDR3, the DNA is TGTTCCAGCAGCGCGATTGCAACTAATGAAAAACTGTTTTTT. Its protein is CSSSAIATNEKLFF.

This clone was counted between two and nine times. The J gene is TRBJ1-1, the V gene TRBV7-9; 8 positions match TRBD1. The germline V gene encodes CDR1 SEHNR and CDR2 FQNEAQ (reference sequence). The CDR3 has 14 amino acids. V shed 5 bases, J shed 1 base, and the junction held 3 bases outside the gene matches. The CDR3 protein is CASSLDRANTEAFF. The CDR3 DNA reads as TGTGCCAGCAGCCTGGACAGGGCGAACACTGAAGCTTTCTTT. The variable domain in full, with the rest retrieved from reference TRBV7-9 and TRBJ1-1, is DTGVSQNPRHKITKRGQNVTFRCDPISEHNRLYWYRQTLGQGPEFLTYFQNEAQLEKSRLLSDRFSAERPKGSFSTLEIQRTEQGDSAMYLCASSLDRANTEAFFGQGTRLTVV.

The chain combines TRBV11-2 with TRBJ1-5, with D perhaps TRBD1 (6 bases). The V end lost 2 bases, the J end lost 1 base, and 6 bases lay between the germline ends. The germline gives CDR1 SGHAT, CDR2 FQNNGV. This CDR3 is built from 14 residues. CDR3 bases: TGTGCCAGCAGCTTACAGGGGAGCAATCAGCCCCAGCATTTT. This gives the protein CASSLQGSNQPQHF.